The T cell receptor (beta chain) under discussion was sequenced for a study of shared clonotypes between healthy human individuals. Study observations and caveats: Some naive CD4 clonotypes, 4% to 6%, turned up in common across four donors.

Sequencing used immunoSEQ multiplex PCR; TCRdb keeps in-frame clones, though not all of them. The sample has roughly 1,600,000 clones; approximately 98.5% are singletons. Comment on this clone: Its antigen remains unidentified.

The CDR3 has 17 amino acids. Germline-derived CDR1 and CDR2 are SNHLY and FYNNEI. V dropped 4 bases and J dropped 4; count of bases not matched to a gene: 13. The chain joins TRBV2 to TRBJ2-7, with 10 bases identical to TRBD1. Sequencing was carried out using naive CD4+ T cells sorted from blood. As for subset: CD45RA+ positively selected. The receptor was derived from a man younger than 45 in good health. The CDR3 loop is CASSGPGQGFGFYEQYF. CDR3 DNA: TGTGCCAGCAGTGGACCGGGACAGGGGTTTGGTTTTTACGAGCAGTACTTC.